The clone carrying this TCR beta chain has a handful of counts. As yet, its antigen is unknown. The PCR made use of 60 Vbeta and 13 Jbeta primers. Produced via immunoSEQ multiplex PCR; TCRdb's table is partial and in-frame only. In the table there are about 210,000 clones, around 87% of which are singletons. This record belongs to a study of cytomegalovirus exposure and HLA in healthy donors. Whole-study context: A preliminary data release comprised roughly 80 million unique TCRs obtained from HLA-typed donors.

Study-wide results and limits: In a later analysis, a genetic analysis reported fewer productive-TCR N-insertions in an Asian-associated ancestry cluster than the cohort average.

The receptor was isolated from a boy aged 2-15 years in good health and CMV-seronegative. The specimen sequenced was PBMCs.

CDR3 DNA: TGTGCCAGTACCGGGAGGCAGGGCAACACAGATACGCAGTATTTT. Translation gives CASTGRQGNTDTQYF. The rearrangement uses TRBV6-5 and TRBJ2-3; the match to TRBD2 covers 7 bases. CDR3 size: 15 residues. Germline values: CDR1 MNHEY, CDR2 SVGAGI. The J segment lost 2 bases and the V segment lost 9 bases, leaving 11 bases of the junction unmatched.